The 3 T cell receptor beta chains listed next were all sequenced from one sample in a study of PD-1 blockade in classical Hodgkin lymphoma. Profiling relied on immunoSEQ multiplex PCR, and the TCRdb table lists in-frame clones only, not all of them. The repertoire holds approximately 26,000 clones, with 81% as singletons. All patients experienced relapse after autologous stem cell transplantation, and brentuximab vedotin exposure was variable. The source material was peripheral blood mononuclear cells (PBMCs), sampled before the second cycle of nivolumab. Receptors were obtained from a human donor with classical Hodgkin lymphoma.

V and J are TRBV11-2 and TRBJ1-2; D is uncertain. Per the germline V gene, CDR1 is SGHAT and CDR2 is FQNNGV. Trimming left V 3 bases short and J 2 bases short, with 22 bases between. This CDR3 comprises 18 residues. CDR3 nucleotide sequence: TGTGCCAGCAGCTTCTCTCCCTTTGTGGGTGAAAGGAACTATGGCTACACCTTC. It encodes CASSFSPFVGERNYGYTF.

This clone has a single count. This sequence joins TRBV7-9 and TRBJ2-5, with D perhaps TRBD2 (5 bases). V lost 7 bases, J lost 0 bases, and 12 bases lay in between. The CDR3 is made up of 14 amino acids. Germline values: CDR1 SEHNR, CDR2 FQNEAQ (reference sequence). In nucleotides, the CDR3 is TGTGCCAGCATCCTCGGGGAGTACCAAGAGACCCAGTACTTC. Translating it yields CASILGEYQETQYF.

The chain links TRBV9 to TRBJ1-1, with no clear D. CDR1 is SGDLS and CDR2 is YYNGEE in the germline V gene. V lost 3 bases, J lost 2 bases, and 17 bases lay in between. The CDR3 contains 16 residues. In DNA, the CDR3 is TGTGCCAGCAGCGCGACCCCGTGGGCAGTTAACACTGAAGCTTTCTTT. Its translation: CASSATPWAVNTEAFF.